Listed below are T cell receptor beta chains from one sample, sequenced in a study of technical replicates of blood from several donors. Sequencing used immunoSEQ multiplex PCR; TCRdb keeps in-frame clones, though not all of them. The sample yields tens of thousands of clones, 90% seen once. The sequencing sample was made of PBMCs. The source is a human donor in good health. Some clones in this sample may be carry-over from other donors' samples. The CDR3 runs from the conserved cysteine through the conserved F or W. The order of the fields is CDR3 length, V gene, D gene, J gene, clone size, CDR3 DNA, CDR3 protein. The D gene is left open where the match is weak. Clone size is given for some rows only: seen once, a few or many times, or a class if the clone is expanded.

14	TRBV6-5	TRBD1	TRBJ1-2	NA	TGTGCCAGCAGTGTCAACAGGGGAACCTATGGCTACACCTTC	CASSVNRGTYGYTF
14	TRBV30	NA	TRBJ1-4	NA	TGTGCCTGGAAAAAACAGGAGACTAATGAAAAACTGTTTTTT	CAWKKQETNEKLFF
15	TRBV7-2	TRBD1	TRBJ2-3	NA	TGTGCCAGCAGATTTCCGGGACAGGGAATAGATACGCAGTATTTT	CASRFPGQGIDTQYF
19	TRBV7-2	NA	TRBJ2-1	NA	TGTGCCAGCAGCTTAGCGGGGGGGGCCAGGGGCCTCCCCTACAATGAGCAGTTCTTC	CASSLAGGARGLPYNEQFF
17	TRBV19	NA	TRBJ1-1	NA	TGTGCCAGTAGTATATCTTTATTTGCGGGCAAGGGTACTGAAGCTTTCTTT	CASSISLFAGKGTEAFF
15	TRBV29-1	NA	TRBJ2-1	NA	TGCAGCGTTGTTTCTGGAGGGGCCTCCTACAATGAGCAGTTCTTC	CSVVSGGASYNEQFF
16	TRBV7-3	NA	TRBJ2-2	once	TGTGCCAGCAGCCCCCTCCCCCCTGGAGTCACCGGGGAGCTGTTTTTT	CASSPLPPGVTGELFF
15	TRBV6-5	TRBD1	TRBJ1-2	NA	TGTGCCAGCCGACAGGGGGCGGCCAGTCGCTATGGCTACACCTTC	CASRQGAASRYGYTF
15	TRBV7-9	NA	TRBJ2-7	NA	TGTGCCAGCAGCTTAGCTAGCCTGAGCTCCTACGAGCAGTACTTC	CASSLASLSSYEQYF
17	TRBV14	NA	TRBJ2-5	few	TGTGCCAGCAGCCAAGACGCGGGCGGGGGCCCTCAAGAGACCCAGTACTTC	CASSQDAGGGPQETQYF
14	TRBV9	NA	TRBJ2-3	NA	TGTGCCAGCAGCGTGACTGGCCTGGCAGATACGCAGTATTTT	CASSVTGLADTQYF
13	TRBV19	NA	TRBJ1-6	NA	TGTGCCAGTAGTATCGGGGAGGGCTTCCCCCTCCACTTT	CASSIGEGFPLHF
14	TRBV7-9	TRBD1	TRBJ1-1	NA	TGTGCCAGCAGCTTAGGACAGGGGACCACTGAAGCTTTCTTT	CASSLGQGTTEAFF
14	TRBV2	NA	TRBJ2-7	NA	TGTGCCAGCAGTGCTCGAGGGCACTCCTACGAGCAGTACTTC	CASSARGHSYEQYF
13	TRBV29-1	NA	TRBJ2-5	NA	TGCAGCGTGGACAGATCGTACCAAGAGACCCAGTACTTC	CSVDRSYQETQYF
15	TRBV10-3	TRBD2	TRBJ2-3	NA	TGTGCCATCAGTGAGTCGAGCGGGGGGGTAAATACGCAGTATTTT	CAISESSGGVNTQYF
14	TRBV7-2	NA	TRBJ2-5	NA	TGTGCCAGCAGCTTCCGGGGGGCCCAAGAGACCCAGTACTTC	CASSFRGAQETQYF
15	TRBV7-3	TRBD1	TRBJ2-2	NA	TGTGCCAGCAGCAAGGACAGGGTGAACACCGGGGAGCTGTTTTTT	CASSKDRVNTGELFF
14	TRBV7-9	NA	TRBJ1-4	NA	TGTGCCAGCAGGGGCGGGGGGGTAGCGGAAAAACTGTTTTTT	CASRGGGVAEKLFF
16	TRBV7-8	TRBD1	TRBJ1-6	NA	TGTGCCAGCAGCCTAGATACAGGGGGAGATAATTCACCCCTCCACTTT	CASSLDTGGDNSPLHF
13	TRBV2	NA	TRBJ2-3	NA	TGTGCCAGCAGCCTCTACCTCACAGATACGCAGTATTTT	CASSLYLTDTQYF
15	TRBV7-2	TRBD2	TRBJ2-1	NA	TGTGCCAGCAGCCCACAGCGGGGGACCGCGGGTGTGCAGTTCTTC	CASSPQRGTAGVQFF
16	TRBV7-2	NA	TRBJ2-1	NA	TGTGCCAGCAGCTTATATGGGGGCCTGAGGTACAATGAGCAGTTCTTC	CASSLYGGLRYNEQFF
13	TRBV7-2	NA	TRBJ2-7	NA	TGTGCCAGCCGGGCTAGCGCGACCTACGAGCAGTACTTC	CASRASATYEQYF